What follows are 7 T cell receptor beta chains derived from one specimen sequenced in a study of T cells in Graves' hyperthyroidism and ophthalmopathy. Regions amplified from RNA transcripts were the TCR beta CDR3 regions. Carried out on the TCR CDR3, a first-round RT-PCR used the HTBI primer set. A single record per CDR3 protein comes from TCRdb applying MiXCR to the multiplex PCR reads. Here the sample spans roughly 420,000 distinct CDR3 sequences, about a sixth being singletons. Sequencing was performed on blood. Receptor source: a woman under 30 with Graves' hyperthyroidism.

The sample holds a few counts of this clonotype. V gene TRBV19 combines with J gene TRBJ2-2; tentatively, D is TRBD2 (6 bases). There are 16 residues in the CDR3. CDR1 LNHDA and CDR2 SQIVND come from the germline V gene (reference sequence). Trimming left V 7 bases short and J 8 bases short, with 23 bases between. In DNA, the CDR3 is TGTGCCAGTACCCCGGCAGGGACTGGATATACAGGGGAGCTGTTTTTT. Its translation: CASTPAGTGYTGELFF.

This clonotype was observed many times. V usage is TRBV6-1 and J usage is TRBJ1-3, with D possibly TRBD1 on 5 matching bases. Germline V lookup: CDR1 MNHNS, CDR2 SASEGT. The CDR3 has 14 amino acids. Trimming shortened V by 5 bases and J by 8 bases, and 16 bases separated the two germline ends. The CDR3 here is CASSLVGAQDTIYF. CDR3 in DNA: TGTGCCAGCAGTTTAGTTGGGGCGCAGGACACCATATATTTT.

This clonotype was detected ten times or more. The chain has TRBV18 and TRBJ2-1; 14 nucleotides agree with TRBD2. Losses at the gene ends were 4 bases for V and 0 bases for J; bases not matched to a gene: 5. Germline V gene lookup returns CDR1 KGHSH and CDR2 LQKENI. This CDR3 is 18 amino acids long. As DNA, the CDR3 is TGTGCCAGCTCACAGCTGACTAGCGGGAGGGGCTCCTACAATGAGCAGTTCTTC. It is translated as CASSQLTSGRGSYNEQFF.

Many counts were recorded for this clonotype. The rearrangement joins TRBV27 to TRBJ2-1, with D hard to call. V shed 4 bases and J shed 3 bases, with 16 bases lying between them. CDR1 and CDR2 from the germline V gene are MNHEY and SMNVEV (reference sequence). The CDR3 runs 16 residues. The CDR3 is CASSSWSVGYYNEQFF. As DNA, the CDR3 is TGTGCCAGCAGTTCTTGGAGTGTCGGGTACTACAATGAGCAGTTCTTC.

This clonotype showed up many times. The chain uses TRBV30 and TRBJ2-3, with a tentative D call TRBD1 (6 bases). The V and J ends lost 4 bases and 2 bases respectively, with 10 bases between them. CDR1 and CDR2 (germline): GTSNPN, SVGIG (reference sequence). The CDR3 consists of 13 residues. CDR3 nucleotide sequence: TGTGCCTGGAAACCAGGGGCCACAGATACGCAGTATTTT. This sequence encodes CAWKPGATDTQYF.

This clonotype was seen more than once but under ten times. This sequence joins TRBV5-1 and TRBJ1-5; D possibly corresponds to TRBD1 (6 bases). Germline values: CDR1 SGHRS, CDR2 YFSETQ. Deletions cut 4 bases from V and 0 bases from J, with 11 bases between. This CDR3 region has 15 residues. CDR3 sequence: CASSRGTNSNQPQHF. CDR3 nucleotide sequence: TGCGCCAGCAGCCGGGGGACAAATAGCAATCAGCCCCAGCATTTT.

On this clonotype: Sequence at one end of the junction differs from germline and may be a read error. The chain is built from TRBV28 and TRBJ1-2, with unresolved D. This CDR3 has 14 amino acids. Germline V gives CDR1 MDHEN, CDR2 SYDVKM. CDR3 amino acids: CTSSAANLAYGYTF. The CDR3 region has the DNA TGTACCAGCAGCGCGGCCAACCTCGCCTATGGCTACACCTTC.